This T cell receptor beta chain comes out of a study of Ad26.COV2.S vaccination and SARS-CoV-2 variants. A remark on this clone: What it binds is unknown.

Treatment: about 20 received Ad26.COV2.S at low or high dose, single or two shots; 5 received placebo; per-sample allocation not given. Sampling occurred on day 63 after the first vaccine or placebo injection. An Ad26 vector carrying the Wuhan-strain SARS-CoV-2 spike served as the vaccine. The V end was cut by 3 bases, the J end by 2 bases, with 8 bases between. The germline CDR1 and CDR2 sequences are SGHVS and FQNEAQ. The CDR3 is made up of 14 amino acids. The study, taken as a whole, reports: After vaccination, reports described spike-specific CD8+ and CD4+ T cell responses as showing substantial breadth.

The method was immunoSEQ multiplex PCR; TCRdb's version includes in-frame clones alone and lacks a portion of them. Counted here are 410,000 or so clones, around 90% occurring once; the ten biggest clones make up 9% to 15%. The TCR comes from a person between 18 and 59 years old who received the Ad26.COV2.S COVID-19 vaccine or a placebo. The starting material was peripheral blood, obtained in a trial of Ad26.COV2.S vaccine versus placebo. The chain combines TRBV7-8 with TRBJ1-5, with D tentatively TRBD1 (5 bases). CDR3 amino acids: CASSFREGNQPQHF. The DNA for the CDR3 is TGTGCCAGCAGCTTCAGGGAGGGCAATCAGCCCCAGCATTTT. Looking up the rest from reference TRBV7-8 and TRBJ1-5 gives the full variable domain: GAGVSQSPRYKVAKRGQDVALRCDPISGHVSLFWYQQALGQGPEFLTYFQNEAQLDKSGLPSDRFFAERPEGSVSTLKIQRTQQEDSAVYLCASSFREGNQPQHFGDGTRLSIL.